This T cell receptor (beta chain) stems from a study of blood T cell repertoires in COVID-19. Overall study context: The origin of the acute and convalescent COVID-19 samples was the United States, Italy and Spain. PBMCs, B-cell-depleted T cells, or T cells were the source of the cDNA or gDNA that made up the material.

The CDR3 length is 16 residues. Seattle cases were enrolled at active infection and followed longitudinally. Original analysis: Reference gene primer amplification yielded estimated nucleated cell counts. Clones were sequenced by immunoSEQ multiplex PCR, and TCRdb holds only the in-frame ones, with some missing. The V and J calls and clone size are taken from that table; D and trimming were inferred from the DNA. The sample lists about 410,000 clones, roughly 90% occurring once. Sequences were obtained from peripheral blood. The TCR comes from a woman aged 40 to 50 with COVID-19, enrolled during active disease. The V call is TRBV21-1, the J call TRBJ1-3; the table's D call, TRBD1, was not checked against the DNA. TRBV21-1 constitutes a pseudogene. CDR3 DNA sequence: TGTGCCAGCAGCAAGGGGGACAGGGATTGTGGAAACACCATATATTTT. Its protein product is CASSKGDRDCGNTIYF.